One and the same sample provided the 6 T cell receptor beta chains below, sequenced in a study of T cell repertoires in cytomegalovirus infection. TCRdb independently ran MiXCR on the reads; one entry per CDR3 protein. The sample has about 160,000 distinct CDR3 sequences, about 20% seen once; the top ten hold 20% to 30%. These TCRs' antigens remain unknown. Specimen: CD8+ T cells from cultured PBMCs, collected from culture after CMV antigen stimulation. The source of these receptors is a human donor in good health (CMV status not recorded). Some clones in this sample may be carry-over from other donors' samples.

V is TRBV12-3 or TRBV12-4 and J is TRBJ2-1; D is unresolved. Trimming removed 2 bases at V and 8 bases at J, with 7 bases between. The CDR3 is 12 residues long. CDR3 residues: CASSLRIDEQFF. DNA for the CDR3: TGTGCCAGCAGTTTAAGGATTGATGAGCAGTTCTTC.

Written as DNA, the CDR3 is TGTGCCATCAGTGAGTCGAATATACAGGGTGGAGAGCTGTTTTTT. The encoded protein is CAISESNIQGGELFF. The gene calls are TRBV10-3 and TRBJ1-4, with D possibly TRBD1 on 6 matching bases. Trimming took 0 bases from V and 14 from J, leaving 19 bases between them. This CDR3 comprises 15 residues. Germline V lookup: CDR1 ENHRY, CDR2 SYGVKD.

V and J are TRBV6-5 and TRBJ1-5, with D hard to call. V was clipped by 2 bases and J by 4 bases, with 12 bases between them. Germline CDR1 and CDR2: MNHEY and SVGAGI. The CDR3 has 15 residues. The CDR3 nucleotides are TGTGCCAGCAGTTACGGTGTGAGTGGAAATCAGCCCCAGCATTTT. Translated: CASSYGVSGNQPQHF.

J is TRBJ2-3 and V is TRBV5-6, with D perhaps matching TRBD2 (5 bases). The CDR3 is made up of 15 amino acids. Looked up from germline, CDR1 is SGHDT and CDR2 is YYEEEE. Trimming pared 2 bases from V and 0 bases from J, leaving 10 bases between. The CDR3 is CASSFRSGSTDTQYF. For the CDR3, the DNA is TGTGCCAGCAGCTTCAGATCGGGGAGCACAGATACGCAGTATTTT.

There are a few counts of this clonotype. The V gene is TRBV7-9, the J gene TRBJ2-2, with D uncertain. The V gene's germline CDR1 is SEHNR and CDR2 FQNEAQ (reference sequence). The V end was cut by 6 bases, the J end by 3 bases, with 11 bases between. The CDR3 loop spans 14 amino acids. The chain's CDR3 is CASSEDWDTGELFF. In DNA, the CDR3 is TGTGCCAGCAGTGAGGATTGGGACACCGGGGAGCTGTTTTTT.

J is TRBJ2-1 and V is TRBV19, with D perhaps assigned TRBD1 or TRBD2 (6 bases each). The CDR3 runs to 14 residues. Per germline, CDR1 LNHDA and CDR2 SQIVND (reference sequence). With 6 bases removed from V and 8 bases from J, the gap between germline ends came to 17 bases. The CDR3 loop is CASSIWGADDEQFF. CDR3 DNA sequence: TGTGCCAGTAGCATCTGGGGGGCGGACGATGAGCAGTTCTTC. Full variable domain (remainder filled in from reference TRBV19 and TRBJ2-1): DGGITQSPKYLFRKEGQNVTLSCEQNLNHDAMYWYRQDPGQGLRLIYYSQIVNDFQKGDIAEGYSVSREKKESFPLTVTSAQKNPTAFYLCASSIWGADDEQFFGPGTRLTVL.